This TCR beta chain appears in the sequencing data of a study of blood T cell repertoires in COVID-19. Clones were read by immunoSEQ multiplex PCR, and TCRdb kept only the in-frame ones, dropping some. The sample consists of around 82,000 clones, 75% to 90% of them appearing once. Germline V lookup: CDR1 SGHTA, CDR2 FQGNSA. CDR3 size: 16 residues. Trimming took off 1 base at V and 1 base at J, with 12 bases between the two ends. The sequenced sample consisted of peripheral blood. The clonotype comes from a man older than 75 with COVID-19, enrolled during active disease. The chain links TRBV7-2 to TRBJ2-3; D is unclear. The CDR3 here is CASSLGQVRRTDTQYF. CDR3 bases: TGTGCCAGCAGCTTAGGTCAGGTCCGTCGCACAGATACGCAGTATTTT.